The 9 T cell receptor beta chains below all came from one sample that was sequenced in a study of shared clonotypes between healthy human individuals. Some clones are missing from TCRdb's copy, which holds only in-frame ones; the method was immunoSEQ multiplex PCR. The sample contains about 2.4 million clones, 90% to 95% of which appear only once. Sequencing was done on a sample of naive CD4+ T cells from PBMCs. As to subset: CD45RA+ positively selected. The receptors here all came from a young man in good health. Some clones in this sample may be carry-over from other donors' samples.

The V call is TRBV27, the J call TRBJ2-5, with D tentatively TRBD1 (6 bases). The length of the CDR3 is 13 residues. Germline CDR1 and CDR2: MNHEY and SMNVEV (reference sequence). The ends were cut back, 5 bases at V and 2 bases at J, with 9 bases in the middle. Written as DNA, the CDR3 is TGTGCCAGCAGTGTAGGACAGCAAGAGACCCAGTACTTC. This encodes CASSVGQQETQYF.

V and J are TRBV6-5 and TRBJ1-5, with D possibly being TRBD1 (5 bases). CDR3 length equals 13 residues. Germline CDR1 MNHEY, CDR2 SVGAGI. V lost 2 bases to trimming and J lost 7 bases, with 9 bases between them. The CDR3 DNA is TGTGCCAGCAGTTACGGGGGGAAACAGCCCCAGCATTTT. Translating gives CASSYGGKQPQHF.

V usage is TRBV28 and J usage is TRBJ2-1; 8 bases are shared with TRBD2. V lost 4 bases, J lost 1 base, and 6 bases stayed unmatched. The length of the CDR3 is 16 residues. The germline CDR1 and CDR2 sequences are MDHEN and SYDVKM. The DNA for the CDR3 is TGTGCCAGCAGTTCCGCGGGCGGGAGGTCCTACAATGAGCAGTTCTTC. It specifies CASSSAGGRSYNEQFF.

The chain joins TRBV7-2 to TRBJ2-7; D gene unclear. The ends were cut back, 1 base at V and 6 bases at J, with 13 bases in the middle. This CDR3 region has 14 residues. CDR1 SGHTA and CDR2 FQGNSA come from the germline V gene. In DNA, the CDR3 is TGTGCCAGCAGCTTAGATCCCCTCACGGGCGAGCAGTACTTC. It encodes CASSLDPLTGEQYF.

V gene TRBV5-4 combines with J gene TRBJ1-2, with D possibly being TRBD1 (5 bases). Germline V CDR1 and CDR2: SGHNT, YYREEE (reference sequence). The CDR3 covers 15 residues. Between the trimmed V and J ends, which lost 1 base and 0 bases, there was a span of 10 bases. The CDR3 is CASSLSAGTNYGYTF. The CDR3 nucleotides are TGTGCCAGCAGCTTGTCGGCAGGGACTAACTATGGCTACACCTTC.

The chain has TRBV5-1 and TRBJ2-7, with D hard to call. Germline CDR1 is SGHRS and CDR2 is YFSETQ. This CDR3 region has 13 residues. Trimming cost V 2 bases and J 0 bases, with 6 bases left between them. The CDR3: CASSLRSSYEQYF. The CDR3 region has the DNA TGCGCCAGCAGCTTAAGGAGCTCCTACGAGCAGTACTTC.

This clone was recorded a few times. This chain links TRBV28 with TRBJ1-1; D gene unclear. V lost 7 bases and J 10 bases, leaving 13 bases between the germline ends. Germline-derived CDR1 and CDR2 are MDHEN and SYDVKM. The length of the CDR3 is 11 residues. The CDR3 region is CASTWLGGAFF. In DNA, the CDR3 is TGTGCCAGCACGTGGTTAGGAGGAGCTTTCTTT.

The chain is built from TRBV15 and TRBJ1-1, with TRBD1 matching 7 bases. V shed 0 bases, J shed 4 bases, and the junction held 5 bases outside the gene matches. Germline V gives CDR1 LNHNV, CDR2 YYDKDF (reference sequence). The CDR3 has 15 residues. The CDR3 region has the DNA TGTGCCACCAGCAGAGATTGGCGACAGGGCACTGAAGCTTTCTTT. This encodes CATSRDWRQGTEAFF.

The chain couples TRBV5-1 to TRBJ2-1; 13 bases are shared with TRBD2. The CDR3 has 19 amino acids. Germline-derived CDR1 and CDR2 are SGHRS and YFSETQ. V shed 4 bases, J shed 4 bases, and the junction held 14 bases outside the gene matches. The CDR3 spells CASSQPGLAGRGPYNEQFF. The CDR3 DNA sequence: TGCGCCAGCAGCCAACCGGGACTAGCGGGAAGAGGGCCTTACAATGAGCAGTTCTTC.